This TCR beta chain originates from a study of regulatory T cells in long-lasting Graves disease. Study-wide context: Antithyroid drugs had been taken by newly diagnosed Graves' patients for under 3 months.

For TCR beta, libraries came from iRepertoire HTBI primers and Arm-PCR of CDR3 regions. Under the authors' procedure: Sequenced samples collectively carried approximately 58 TRBV and roughly 15 TRBJ segments. TCRdb re-analysed the multiplex PCR reads in MiXCR, keeping a single row per CDR3 protein. TCRdb assigned the V and J calls; the authors' analysis was not used. The sample lists about 540,000 distinct CDR3 sequences; roughly 13% were seen once. This clonotype was counted at least ten times. Documented time point: newly diagnosed GD, antithyroid drugs for less than 3 months. PBMC RNA was the source of the TCR library. In germline, CDR1 is SGHTA, CDR2 FQGNSA. The CDR3 has 15 residues. Losses at the gene ends were 2 bases for V and 5 bases for J; bases not matched to a gene: 6. These data also formed part of another study, on T cells in Graves' hyperthyroidism and ophthalmopathy. That source reports: Hyperthyroidism patients were newly diagnosed, had disease duration under 2 months, and were aged 18 to 65 years. During a first-round RT-PCR of the TCR CDR3, the HTBI primer set was used.

This chain joins TRBV7-2 and TRBJ2-1; 7 bases align to TRBD2. This TCR was recovered from a man aged 25-45 years with Graves disease. The starting material was peripheral blood mononuclear cells (PBMCs), obtained at new diagnosis, from a patient treated with antithyroid drugs. CDR3 sequence (DNA): TGTGCCAGCAGCTTACAGAAGACTAGCAACAATGAGCAGTTCTTC. Translated: CASSLQKTSNNEQFF.